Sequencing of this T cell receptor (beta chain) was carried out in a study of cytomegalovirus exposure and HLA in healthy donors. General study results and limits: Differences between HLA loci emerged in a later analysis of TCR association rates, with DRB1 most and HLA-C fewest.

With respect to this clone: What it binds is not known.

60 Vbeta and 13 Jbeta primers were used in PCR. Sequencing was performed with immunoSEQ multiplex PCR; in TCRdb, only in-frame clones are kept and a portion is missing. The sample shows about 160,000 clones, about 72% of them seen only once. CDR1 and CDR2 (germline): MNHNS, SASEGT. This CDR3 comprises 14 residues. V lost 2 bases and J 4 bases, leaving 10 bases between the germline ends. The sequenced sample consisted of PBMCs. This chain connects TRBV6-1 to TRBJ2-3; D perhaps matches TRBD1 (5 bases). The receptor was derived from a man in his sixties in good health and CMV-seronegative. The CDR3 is CASSERGVPDTQYF. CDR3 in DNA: TGTGCCAGCAGTGAAAGGGGTGTCCCAGATACGCAGTATTTT.